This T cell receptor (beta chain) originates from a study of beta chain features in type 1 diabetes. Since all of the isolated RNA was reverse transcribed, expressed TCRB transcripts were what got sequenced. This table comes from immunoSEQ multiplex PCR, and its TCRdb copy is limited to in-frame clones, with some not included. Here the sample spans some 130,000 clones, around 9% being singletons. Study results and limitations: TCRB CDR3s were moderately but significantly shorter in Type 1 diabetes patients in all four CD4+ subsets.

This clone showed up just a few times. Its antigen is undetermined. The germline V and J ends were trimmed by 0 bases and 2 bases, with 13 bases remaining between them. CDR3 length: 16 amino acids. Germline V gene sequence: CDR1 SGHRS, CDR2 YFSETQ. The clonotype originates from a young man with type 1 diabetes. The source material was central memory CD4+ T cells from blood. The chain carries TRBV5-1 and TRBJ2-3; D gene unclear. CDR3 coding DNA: TGCGCCAGCAGCTTGGGCGTCCTCCCTTCCACAGATACGCAGTATTTT. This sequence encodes CASSLGVLPSTDTQYF.